The clone carrying this T cell receptor (beta chain) was counted ten times or more. The sample belongs to a study of T cells after yellow fever vaccination. The CDR3 has 10 residues. The ends were cut back, 8 bases at V and 5 bases at J, with 5 bases in the middle. The germline V gene encodes CDR1 ENHRY and CDR2 SYGVKD. TCRdb ran MiXCR on the 5' RACE reads and lists one entry per CDR3 protein. The sample consists of hundreds of thousands of distinct CDR3 sequences, under 9% of them appearing once. The chain has TRBV10-3 and TRBJ2-3; D gene unclear. Here the sequenced sample was CD4+ T cells sorted from PBMCs, taken 5 days after the yellow fever booster vaccination. This clonotype was obtained from a man in his late teens or twenties who received the YFV17D yellow fever vaccine. CDR3 sequence (DNA): TGTGCCATCGGTGGAGATACGCAGTATTTT. It yields the protein CAIGGDTQYF.